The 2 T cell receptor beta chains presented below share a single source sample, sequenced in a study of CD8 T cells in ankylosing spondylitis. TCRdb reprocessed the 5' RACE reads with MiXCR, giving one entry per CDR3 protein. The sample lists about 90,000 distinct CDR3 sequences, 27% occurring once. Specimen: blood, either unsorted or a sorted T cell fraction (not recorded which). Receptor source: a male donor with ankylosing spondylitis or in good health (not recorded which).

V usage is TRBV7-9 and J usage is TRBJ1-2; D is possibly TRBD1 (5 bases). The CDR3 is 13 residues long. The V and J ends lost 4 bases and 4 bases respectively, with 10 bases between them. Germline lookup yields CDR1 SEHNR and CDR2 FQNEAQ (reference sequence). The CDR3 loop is CASSSDRIYGYTF. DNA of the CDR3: TGTGCCAGCAGCTCCGACAGAATCTATGGCTACACCTTC.

The CDR3 loop reads CASSPGDWDTTGELFF. As DNA, the CDR3 is TGCGCCAGCAGCCCAGGGGACTGGGATACCACCGGGGAGCTGTTTTTT. The chain couples TRBV5-1 to TRBJ2-2; D may match TRBD1 or TRBD2 (6 bases each). Germline V CDR1 and CDR2: SGHRS, YFSETQ. Trimming left V 4 bases short and J 4 bases short, with 17 bases between. CDR3 length: 16 residues.